The 20 T cell receptor beta chains below come from one sample, sequenced in a study of cytomegalovirus exposure and HLA in healthy donors. With 60 Vbeta and 13 Jbeta primers, the PCR was carried out. Repertoires were generated with immunoSEQ multiplex PCR, while TCRdb's copy carries only in-frame clones and drops some. This sample has 100,000 to 150,000 clones; about 86% occur once, and the top ten carry less than 2.5%. The sample taken for sequencing was PBMCs. The receptors were gathered from a middle-aged woman in good health and CMV-seronegative.

This clone was seen more than once but under ten times. The chain couples TRBV5-1 to TRBJ1-1, with TRBD1 identical over 7 bases. The V segment lost 3 bases and the J segment 4 bases; nucleotides outside the gene matches: 9. The CDR3 is 15 amino acids. Germline V gene sequence: CDR1 SGHRS, CDR2 YFSETQ. Here the CDR3 reads CASSSTGMGGTEAFF. CDR3 DNA sequence: TGCGCCAGCAGCTCGACAGGGATGGGAGGCACTGAAGCTTTCTTT.

This chain joins TRBV7-8 and TRBJ2-3; tentatively, D is TRBD1 (6 bases). The V gene's germline CDR1 is SGHVS and CDR2 FQNEAQ. The CDR3 has 16 amino acids. Trimming removed 0 bases from V and 0 bases from J, with 10 bases in between. CDR3 coding DNA: TGTGCCAGCAGCTTAGCGCTCCAGGGGAGCACAGATACGCAGTATTTT. Protein: CASSLALQGSTDTQYF.

This chain links TRBV18 with TRBJ2-5, with D possibly TRBD1 on 5 matching bases. In germline, CDR1 is KGHSH, CDR2 LQKENI. Trimming removed 3 bases at V and 2 bases at J, with 19 bases between. The CDR3 is made up of 17 amino acids. This chain's CDR3 is CASSPAPTGDRQETQYF. In DNA, the CDR3 is TGTGCCAGCTCACCCGCCCCAACAGGCGATCGTCAAGAGACCCAGTACTTC. The full variable domain, in which reference TRBV18 and TRBJ2-5 provide the parts outside the CDR3, is NAGVMQNPRHLVRRRGQEARLRCSPMKGHSHVYWYRQLPEEGLKFMVYLQKENIIDESGMPKERFSAEFPKEGPSILRIQQVVRGDSAAYFCASSPAPTGDRQETQYFGPGTRLLVL.

The chain employs TRBV5-8 and TRBJ1-1; D uncertain. CDR3 size: 15 residues. The V end was cut by 2 bases, the J end by 1 base, with 12 bases between. Germline V gene data show CDR1 as SGHTS and CDR2 as YDEGEE. For the CDR3, the DNA is TGTGCCAGCAGCTTTTGGGTTCACAGGAACACTGAAGCTTTCTTT. Its translation: CASSFWVHRNTEAFF.

CDR3 in amino acids: CASSLGGGTHYEQYF. CDR3 bases: TGTGCCAGCAGCTTAGGGGGCGGCACCCACTACGAGCAGTACTTC. J is TRBJ2-5 and V is TRBV7-3, with D possibly being TRBD1 (6 bases). The J call is in doubt because the DNA end fits TRBJ2-7 better. The germline V gene encodes CDR1 SGHTA and CDR2 FQGTGA. The CDR3 extends over 15 amino acids.

The V and J genes are TRBV2 and TRBJ1-2; D gene uncertain. The germline V and J ends were trimmed by 0 bases and 5 bases, with 13 bases remaining between them. Germline V lookup: CDR1 SNHLY, CDR2 FYNNEI. There are 15 residues in the CDR3. CDR3 DNA sequence: TGTGCCAGCAGTGAAGCGCTCGAGACTACGTATGGCTACACCTTC. Its protein product is CASSEALETTYGYTF.

V usage is TRBV5-1 and J usage is TRBJ2-7, with 10 positions matching TRBD1. Looked up from germline, CDR1 is SGHRS and CDR2 is YFSETQ. With 4 bases clipped from V and 7 bases from J, the junction kept 11 bases outside the gene matches. The CDR3 is 15 amino acids. CDR3 sequence (DNA): TGCGCCAGCAGCCCCGCCGGGACAGGGGTGGTTGAGCAGTACTTC. Protein sequence: CASSPAGTGVVEQYF.

This chain joins TRBV5-1 and TRBJ2-3; D is perhaps TRBD2 (6 bases). Trimming left V 4 bases short and J 0 bases short, with 12 bases between. Germline values: CDR1 SGHRS, CDR2 YFSETQ. The CDR3 extends over 15 amino acids. The CDR3 region has the DNA TGCGCCAGCAGCGCGGGACTCGTTAGCACAGATACGCAGTATTTT. It specifies CASSAGLVSTDTQYF.

The rearrangement joins TRBV28 to TRBJ2-7; 9 nucleotides agree with TRBD1. Germline lookup yields CDR1 MDHEN and CDR2 SYDVKM. The J segment lost 0 bases and the V segment lost 5 bases, leaving 2 bases of the junction unmatched. The CDR3 has 14 amino acids. The CDR3 DNA is TGTGCCAGCAGTGGACAGGGGCCCTCCTACGAGCAGTACTTC. Encoded protein: CASSGQGPSYEQYF.

This rearrangement joins TRBV9 to TRBJ2-3; 9 bases align to TRBD2. The CDR3 loop spans 17 amino acids. Germline lookup yields CDR1 SGDLS and CDR2 YYNGEE. The V gene end was trimmed by 5 bases and the J gene end by 2 bases; junction bases not matched to a gene: 12. CDR3 loop: CASSDRSGGRATDTQYF. Written as DNA, the CDR3 is TGTGCCAGCAGTGACAGAAGCGGGGGGCGCGCCACAGATACGCAGTATTTT.

The CDR3 DNA reads as TGTGCCAGCAGCTTAGGACAGGGGGCAAACCAGCCCCAGCATTTT. Residues: CASSLGQGANQPQHF. The chain has TRBV7-8 and TRBJ1-5; TRBD1 agrees at 10 bases. V shed 1 base and J 7 bases; nucleotides not matched to a gene: 4. CDR1 and CDR2 from the germline V gene are SGHVS and FQNEAQ. The CDR3 has 15 amino acids.

This CDR3 is CASSLSSYRARNEKLFF. The CDR3 bases are TGTGCCAGCAGTTTATCCTCCTACAGGGCAAGAAATGAAAAACTGTTTTTT. This chain links TRBV27 with TRBJ1-4, with D tentatively TRBD1 (6 bases). Trimming took 0 bases from V and 5 from J, leaving 16 bases between them. The germline V gene has CDR1 MNHEY and CDR2 SMNVEV (reference sequence). The CDR3 has 17 amino acids.

This clone was seen more than once but under ten times. The chain has TRBV30 and TRBJ1-4, with a weak D call TRBD1 (5 bases). This CDR3 contains 12 residues. The germline V and J ends were trimmed by 0 bases and 10 bases, with 9 bases remaining between them. Germline CDR1 and CDR2: GTSNPN and SVGIG (reference sequence). CDR3 amino acids: CAWSVRQSKLFF. The CDR3 bases are TGTGCCTGGAGTGTGCGACAGTCAAAACTGTTTTTT.

This sequence joins TRBV7-3 and TRBJ2-1; 10 nucleotides match TRBD1. Trimming took 8 bases from V and 2 from J; bases not matched to a gene: 9. The germline V gene encodes CDR1 SGHTA and CDR2 FQGTGA. The CDR3 spans 16 residues. CDR3 sequence: CASAATGGSTYNEQFF. CDR3 DNA: TGTGCCAGCGCCGCGACAGGGGGCAGCACCTACAATGAGCAGTTCTTC.

In regard to this clone: The junction and the germline gene differ at one end; a read error may be behind it. In the same sample, other DNA sequences code for this CDR3. The rearrangement links TRBV6-1 to TRBJ1-2, with 7 bases aligning to TRBD1. Looked up from germline, CDR1 is MNHNS and CDR2 is SASEGT. The CDR3 loop spans 15 amino acids. The chain's CDR3 is CASSEGAGQNYGYTF. The CDR3 DNA reads TGTGCCAGCAGTGAAGGCGCGGGACAGAACTACGGCTACACCTTC.

The chain links TRBV6-1 to TRBJ2-7; 10 bases agree with TRBD1. The CDR3 is 15 residues long. J was trimmed by 6 bases and V by 5 bases; bases with no gene match: 10. Germline lookup yields CDR1 MNHNS and CDR2 SASEGT. The CDR3 is CASSTTGTGESEQYF. The CDR3 bases are TGTGCCAGCAGTACTACCGGGACAGGGGAATCCGAGCAGTACTTC.

This clone was seen once. The J gene is TRBJ2-3, the V gene TRBV5-1; a possible D gene is TRBD1 (6 bases). The CDR3 length is 15 residues. The ends were cut back, 6 bases at V and 6 bases at J, with 20 bases in the middle. CDR1 is SGHRS and CDR2 is YFSETQ in the germline V gene. The chain's CDR3 is CASTQSGQVYDTQYF. The CDR3 nucleotides read TGCGCCAGCACTCAGTCGGGACAAGTCTACGATACGCAGTATTTT. Full variable domain (missing parts from reference TRBV5-1 and TRBJ2-3): KAGVTQTPRYLIKTRGQQVTLSCSPISGHRSVSWYQQTPGQGLQFLFEYFSETQRNKGNFPGRFSGRQFSNSRSEMNVSTLELGDSALYLCASTQSGQVYDTQYFGPGTRLTVL.

The CDR3 DNA is TGTGCCAGCAGCAACTCCGGGAGGCACAATGAGCAGTTCTTC. It specifies CASSNSGRHNEQFF. The chain recombines TRBV11-2 with TRBJ2-1, with 7 bases fitting TRBD2. Per germline, CDR1 SGHAT and CDR2 FQNNGV. The CDR3 contains 14 residues. Germline trimming cut 5 bases from V and 5 bases from J; bases unmatched to any gene: 6.

This rearrangement joins TRBV5-1 to TRBJ1-1, with 8 nucleotides matching TRBD1. V gave up 4 bases and J gave up 4 bases; unmatched junction bases: 6. The CDR3 is 14 residues long. Germline-derived CDR1 and CDR2 are SGHRS and YFSETQ. Written as DNA, the CDR3 is TGCGCCAGCAGCAGAGGACAGGGAGGCACTGAAGCTTTCTTT. Encoded protein: CASSRGQGGTEAFF.

The V call is TRBV5-1, the J call TRBJ1-1; 12 bases line up with TRBD1. V trimming: 3 bases; J trimming: 8 bases; junction bases outside the gene matches: 8. Germline V lookup: CDR1 SGHRS, CDR2 YFSETQ. This CDR3 spans 15 amino acids. CDR3 sequence (DNA): TGCGCCAGCAGCTCGGGACAGGGGGCGTCGTGGGAAGCTTTCTTT. Translating gives CASSSGQGASWEAFF. The variable domain in full, with the rest retrieved from reference TRBV5-1 and TRBJ1-1, is KAGVTQTPRYLIKTRGQQVTLSCSPISGHRSVSWYQQTPGQGLQFLFEYFSETQRNKGNFPGRFSGRQFSNSRSEMNVSTLELGDSALYLCASSSGQGASWEAFFGQGTRLTVV.